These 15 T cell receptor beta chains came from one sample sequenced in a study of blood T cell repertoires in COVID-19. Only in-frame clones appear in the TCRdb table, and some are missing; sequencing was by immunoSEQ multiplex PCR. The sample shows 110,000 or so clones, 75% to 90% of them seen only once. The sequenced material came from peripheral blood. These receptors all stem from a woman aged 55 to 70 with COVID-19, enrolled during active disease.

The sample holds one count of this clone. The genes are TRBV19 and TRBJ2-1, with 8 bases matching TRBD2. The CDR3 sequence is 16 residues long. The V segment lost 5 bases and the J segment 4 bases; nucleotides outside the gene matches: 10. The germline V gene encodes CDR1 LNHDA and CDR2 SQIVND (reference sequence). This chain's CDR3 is CASSSRVAGQYNEQFF. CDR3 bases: TGTGCCAGTAGTTCGCGGGTAGCGGGGCAATACAATGAGCAGTTCTTC.

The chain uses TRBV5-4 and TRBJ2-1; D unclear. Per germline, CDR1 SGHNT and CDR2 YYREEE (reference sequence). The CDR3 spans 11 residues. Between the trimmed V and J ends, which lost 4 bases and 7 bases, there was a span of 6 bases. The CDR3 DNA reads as TGTGCCAGCAGCCGAGAGAATGAGCAGTTCTTC. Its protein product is CASSRENEQFF.

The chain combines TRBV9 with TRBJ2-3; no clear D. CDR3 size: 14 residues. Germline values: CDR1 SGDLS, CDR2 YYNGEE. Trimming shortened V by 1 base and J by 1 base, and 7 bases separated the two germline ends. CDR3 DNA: TGTGCCAGCAGCGTAATTCCAGGCACAGATACGCAGTATTTT. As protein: CASSVIPGTDTQYF.

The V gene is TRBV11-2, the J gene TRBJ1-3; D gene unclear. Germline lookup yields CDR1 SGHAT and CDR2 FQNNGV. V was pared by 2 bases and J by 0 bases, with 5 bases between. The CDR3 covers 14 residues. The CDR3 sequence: CASSLPSSGNTIYF. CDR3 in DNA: TGTGCCAGCAGCTTACCCAGCTCTGGAAACACCATATATTTT.

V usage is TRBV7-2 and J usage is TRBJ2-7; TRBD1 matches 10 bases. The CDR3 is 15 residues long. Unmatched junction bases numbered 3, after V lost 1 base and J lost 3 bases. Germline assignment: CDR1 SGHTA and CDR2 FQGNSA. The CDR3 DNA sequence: TGTGCCAGCAGCTTAGTTGGGACAGGGGTCTACGAGCAGTACTTC. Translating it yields CASSLVGTGVYEQYF.

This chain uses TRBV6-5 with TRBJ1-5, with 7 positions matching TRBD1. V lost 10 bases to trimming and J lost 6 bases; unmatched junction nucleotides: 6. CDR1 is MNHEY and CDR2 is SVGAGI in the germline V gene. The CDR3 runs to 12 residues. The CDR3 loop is CATDRVGQPQHF. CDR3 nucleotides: TGTGCCACAGACAGGGTTGGTCAGCCCCAGCATTTT.

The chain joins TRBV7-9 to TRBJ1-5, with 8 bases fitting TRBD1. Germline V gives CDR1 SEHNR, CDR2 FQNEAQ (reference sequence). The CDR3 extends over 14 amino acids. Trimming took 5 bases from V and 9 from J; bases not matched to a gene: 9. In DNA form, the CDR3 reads TGTGCCAGCAGCCGACAGGGGTCCTCAGGGCCCCAGCATTTT. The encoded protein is CASSRQGSSGPQHF. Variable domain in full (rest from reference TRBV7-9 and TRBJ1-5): DTGVSQNPRHKITKRGQNVTFRCDPISEHNRLYWYRQTLGQGPEFLTYFQNEAQLEKSRLLSDRFSAERPKGSFSTLEIQRTEQGDSAMYLCASSRQGSSGPQHFGDGTRLSIL.

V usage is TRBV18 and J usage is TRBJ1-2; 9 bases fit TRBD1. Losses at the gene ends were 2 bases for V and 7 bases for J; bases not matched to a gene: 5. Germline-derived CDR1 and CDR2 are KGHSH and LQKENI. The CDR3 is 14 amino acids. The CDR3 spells CASSPAGQGFGYTF. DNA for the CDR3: TGTGCCAGCTCACCAGCGGGACAGGGATTTGGCTACACCTTC.

As DNA, the CDR3 is TGTGCCAGCAGCCCCGACAGCTGGGGGGGCGAGCAGTACTTC. It yields the protein CASSPDSWGGEQYF. The V gene is TRBV9, the J gene TRBJ2-7, with TRBD2 matching over 7 bases. V was pared by 4 bases and J by 6 bases, with 10 bases of the junction left unmatched. The germline V gene encodes CDR1 SGDLS and CDR2 YYNGEE. The CDR3 spans 14 residues.

This CDR3 is CASSHTGTGENSPLHF. As DNA, the CDR3 is TGTGCCAGCAGCCACACCGGGACAGGGGAAAATTCACCCCTCCACTTT. The V gene is TRBV3-1 (or the pseudogene TRBV3-2), the J gene TRBJ1-6; 10 nucleotides align to TRBD1. V dropped 3 bases and J dropped 7; count of bases not matched to a gene: 6. The CDR3 has 16 amino acids. Germline loops: CDR1 LGHDT, CDR2 YNNKEL (reference sequence).

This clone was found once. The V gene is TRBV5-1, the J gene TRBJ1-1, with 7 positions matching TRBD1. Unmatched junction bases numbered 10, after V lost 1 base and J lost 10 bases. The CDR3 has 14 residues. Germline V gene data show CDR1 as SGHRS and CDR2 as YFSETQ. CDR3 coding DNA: TGCGCCAGCAGCTTGACAGGGGATCCGAGGGCAGCTTTCTTT. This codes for CASSLTGDPRAAFF.

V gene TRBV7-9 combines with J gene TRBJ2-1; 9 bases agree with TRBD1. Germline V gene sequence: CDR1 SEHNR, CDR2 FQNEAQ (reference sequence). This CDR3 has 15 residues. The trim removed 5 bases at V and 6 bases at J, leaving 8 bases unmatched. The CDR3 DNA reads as TGTGCCAGCAGCCTCGGACAGGGGATCCCCAATGAGCAGTTCTTC. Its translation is CASSLGQGIPNEQFF.

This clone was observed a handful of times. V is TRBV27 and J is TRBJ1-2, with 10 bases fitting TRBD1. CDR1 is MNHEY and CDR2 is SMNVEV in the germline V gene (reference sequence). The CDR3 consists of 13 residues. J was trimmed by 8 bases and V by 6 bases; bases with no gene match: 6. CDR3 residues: CASRPRTGGGYTF. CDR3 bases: TGTGCCAGCAGACCCAGGACAGGGGGGGGCTACACCTTC.

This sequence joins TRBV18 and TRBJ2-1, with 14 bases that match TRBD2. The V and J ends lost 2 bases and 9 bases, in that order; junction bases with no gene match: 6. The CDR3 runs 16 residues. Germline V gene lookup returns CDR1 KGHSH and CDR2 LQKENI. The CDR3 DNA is TGTGCCAGCTCACCATCCCAGACTAGCGGGGGGGGTGAGCAGTTCTTC. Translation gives CASSPSQTSGGGEQFF.

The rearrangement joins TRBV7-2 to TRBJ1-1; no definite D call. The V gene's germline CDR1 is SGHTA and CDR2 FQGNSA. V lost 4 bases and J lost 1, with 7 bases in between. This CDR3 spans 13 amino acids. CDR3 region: CASSYYKNTEAFF. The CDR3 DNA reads TGTGCCAGCAGCTATTATAAGAACACTGAAGCTTTCTTT. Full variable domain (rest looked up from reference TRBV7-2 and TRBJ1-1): GAGVSQSPSNKVTEKGKDVELRCDPISGHTALYWYRQSLGQGLEFLIYFQGNSAPDKSGLPSDRFSAERTGGSVSTLTIQRTQQEDSAVYLCASSYYKNTEAFFGQGTRLTVV.